This entry describes one TCR beta chain. What it binds is unknown. These data come from a study of cytomegalovirus exposure and HLA in healthy donors. Primers for the PCR totalled 60 Vbeta and 13 Jbeta. Profiled with immunoSEQ multiplex PCR; TCRdb holds only in-frame clones, not every one. This sample has roughly 51,000 clones; 81% occur once, and the top ten carry 2% to 3%. The V gene's germline CDR1 is SGHDT and CDR2 YYEEEE. Trimming pared 5 bases from V and 9 bases from J, leaving 23 bases between. This CDR3 comprises 15 residues. Study results and caveats: In a later analysis, HLA-C alleles had the fewest associated TCRs, DRB1 alleles the most. In vitro confirmation showed a few CMV-associated chains to be CMV antigen specific.

The chain joins TRBV5-6 to TRBJ1-2, with unresolved D. The source is a boy younger than 18 in good health and CMV-seropositive. The sample consisted of PBMCs. The CDR3 region is CASRRLSRATMSYTF. The CDR3 nucleotides are TGTGCCAGCAGGAGGTTAAGCCGGGCGACTATGAGCTACACCTTC.